The entry that follows covers one T cell receptor beta chain sequence. The antigen is undetermined. These data come from a study of blood T cells in healthy people across ages. The CDR3 sequence is 12 residues long. V shed 2 bases and J shed 7 bases, with 12 bases lying between them. Germline V gene sequence: CDR1 SQVTM, CDR2 ANQGSEA. The study, taken as a whole, reports: Long-lived and aged donors differed, with more naive CD4+ cells and higher diversity in the long-lived.

Through a sample-barcoded 5' primer and a J-beta primer mix, a second PCR was run for about 7 to 12 cycles. Sequencing of every sample gave 2.5 million or more CDR3-containing paired-end reads. Each CDR3 protein gets one entry after TCRdb re-called the 5' RACE reads with MiXCR. The sample has about 760,000 distinct CDR3 sequences, 20% to 30% seen once. The sample also formed part of further work on T cells of mothers and their children. From that second work: RNA was extracted, and all of it went into cDNA synthesis at around 1.4 ug per 15 ul. Detection yielded no persistent microchimeric T cell clones.

The source material was blood. This sequence was found in a boy between 10 and 17 years old in good health. This rearrangement joins TRBV29-1 to TRBJ2-7; D may match TRBD1 or TRBD2 (6 bases each). CDR3 sequence (DNA): TGCAGCGTTGAAATGGGGGCGGGGGAGCAGTACTTC. It codes for CSVEMGAGEQYF.